Listed below are T cell receptor beta chains from one sample, sequenced in a study of blood T cell repertoires in COVID-19. The data were produced by immunoSEQ multiplex PCR, yet TCRdb's version contains in-frame clones alone and is incomplete. The sample consists of nearly 95,000 clones, more than 65% of them appearing once. The sequenced sample consisted of peripheral blood. Receptors originate from a human donor in a cohort sampled during active COVID-19. Each CDR3 is given with its conserved first and last residue.

j_gene,v_gene,CDR3aa
TRBJ1-6,TRBV7-3,CASSNSPNSPLHF
TRBJ1-2,TRBV5-6,CASSLSPRLNYGYTF
TRBJ1-6,TRBV5-4,CASSLSRDSSPLHF
TRBJ1-1,TRBV18,CASSPQRDRGTEAFF
TRBJ1-3,TRBV5-6,CASSLVGDSGNTIYF
TRBJ2-7,TRBV28,CASSHNRGGDYEQYF
TRBJ2-1,TRBV19,CASSVGGRVGEQFF
TRBJ2-3,TRBV19,CASSTLAGDGNTQYF
TRBJ2-1,TRBV19,CASSIWGGRANNEQFF
TRBJ2-2,TRBV6-5,CASKSSRATGELFF
TRBJ2-1,TRBV28,CASSFGGAGVQSSYNEQFF
TRBJ1-2,TRBV28,CASTSPYGYTF
TRBJ2-3,TRBV4-1,CASSQGTSGGRTDTQYF
TRBJ1-1,TRBV30,CAWRGGPTEAFF
TRBJ2-3,TRBV24-1,CATSDRQFTDTQYF
TRBJ2-1,TRBV11-3,CASSFLAGYEQFF
TRBJ1-1,TRBV27,CASSLSAQGVTEAFF
TRBJ1-6,TRBV27,CASSFPTGGPSYNSPLHF
TRBJ1-1,TRBV19,CASSRHSHQNTEAFF
TRBJ1-1,TRBV19,CASKEDRGRTEAFF
TRBJ2-1,TRBV18,CASSVSGEASGEQFF
TRBJ2-2,TRBV27,CASSFQLAGGRTGELFF
TRBJ2-1,TRBV6-1,CASSETQHRSSYNEQFF
TRBJ2-7,TRBV6-2/TRBV6-3,CASSSPGTSGTLYEQYF
TRBJ2-2,TRBV10-1,CASSTMTGNGELFF
TRBJ1-5,TRBV30,CAWSTTARNQPQHF
TRBJ1-1,TRBV18,CASSVERGTEAFF
TRBJ2-7,TRBV3-1/TRBV3-2,CASSQAVYEQYF
TRBJ2-7,TRBV18,CASSESGLAGGKAYEQYF
TRBJ1-5,TRBV2,CASSELAGAQPQHF
TRBJ2-7,TRBV3-1/TRBV3-2,CASARRGMGYEQYF
TRBJ1-4,TRBV19,CASSIKPSGTEKLFF
TRBJ2-2,TRBV9,CASSVHTNTGELFF
TRBJ1-3,TRBV15,CATSRDFRSGGNTIYF
TRBJ2-1,TRBV9,CASSARGQGGYNEQFF
TRBJ2-1,TRBV5-6,CASSLGSGQGNEQFF
TRBJ2-6,TRBV18,CASSPRGTGANVLTF
TRBJ1-6,TRBV27,CASSSIRDRGSPLHF
TRBJ1-2,TRBV6-6,CASSPTGNYGYTF